These 29 T cell receptor beta chains were sequenced from one sample in a study of tissue T cells after allogeneic stem cell transplantation. Assay: immunoSEQ multiplex PCR; the TCRdb copy retains only in-frame clones and omits some. The table has fewer than 7,500 clones, about 82% seen once. The sequenced sample was blood, obtained before transplantation. All receptors derive from a man between 35 and 75 years old who later had graft-versus-host disease after an allogeneic stem cell transplant.

This clone appeared a few times. The chain employs TRBV5-1 and TRBJ2-1; D is unclear. This CDR3 has 13 amino acids. Deletions cut 1 base from V and 6 bases from J, with 8 bases between. Per germline, CDR1 SGHRS and CDR2 YFSETQ. The DNA for the CDR3 is TGCGCCAGCAGCTTGATAGAATTCAATGAGCAGTTCTTC. Translation gives CASSLIEFNEQFF.

The V call is TRBV5-8, the J call TRBJ1-1; D unresolved. CDR1 is SGHTS, CDR2 YDEGEE, per germline. This CDR3 has 13 amino acids. The V and J ends lost 0 bases and 2 bases respectively, with 5 bases between them. CDR3 bases: TGTGCCAGCAGCTTGGAACTTAACACTGAAGCTTTCTTT. Translating it yields CASSLELNTEAFF. Full variable domain (remainder filled in from reference TRBV5-8 and TRBJ1-1): EAGVTQSPTHLIKTRGQQATLRCSPISGHTSVYWYQQALGLGLQFLLWYDEGEERNRGNFPPRFSGRQFPNYSSELNVNALELEDSALYLCASSLELNTEAFFGQGTRLTVV.

The sample holds a few counts of this clone. The rearrangement uses TRBV5-1 and TRBJ1-2; D uncertain. Per germline, CDR1 SGHRS and CDR2 YFSETQ. This CDR3 comprises 12 residues. The V gene lost 4 bases and the J gene lost 6 bases, with 10 bases spanning the gap. Here the CDR3 DNA reads TGCGCCAGCAGCGCCACGTTGGATGGCTACACCTTC. Translating gives CASSATLDGYTF.

This chain joins TRBV6-5 and TRBJ2-3, with D unresolved. Looked up from germline, CDR1 is MNHEY and CDR2 is SVGAGI. This CDR3 has 12 residues. The ends were cut back, 5 bases at V and 4 bases at J, with 7 bases in the middle. The CDR3 DNA follows: TGTGCCAGCAGTCCCGATGCAGATACGCAGTATTTT. Translation gives CASSPDADTQYF.

The genes are TRBV7-3 and TRBJ2-1; D uncertain. V was shortened by 1 base and J by 9 bases, with 16 bases between the two germline ends. Germline CDR1 reads SGHTA; CDR2 reads FQGTGA. The length of the CDR3 is 15 residues. CDR3 region: CASSLNQYQDSEQFF. The CDR3 DNA reads as TGTGCCAGCAGCTTAAACCAATACCAGGATAGTGAGCAGTTCTTC.

A few counts support this clone. The chain employs TRBV24-1 and TRBJ1-2; D is possibly TRBD1 (6 bases). Deletions cut 3 bases from V and 4 bases from J, with 11 bases between. The germline V gene encodes CDR1 KGHDR and CDR2 SFDVKD. CDR3 size: 14 residues. The chain's CDR3 is CATSDTDRTYGYTF. For the CDR3, the DNA is TGTGCCACCAGTGATACGGACAGAACCTATGGCTACACCTTC.

V and J are TRBV6-5 and TRBJ1-3, with TRBD1 matching 9 bases. Germline trimming cut 5 bases from V and 0 bases from J; bases unmatched to any gene: 2. The germline V gene encodes CDR1 MNHEY and CDR2 SVGAGI. The CDR3 extends over 15 amino acids. CDR3 sequence reads: CASSRQGDSGNTIYF. CDR3 sequence (DNA): TGTGCCAGCAGTAGACAGGGGGACTCTGGAAACACCATATATTTT.

The sample holds a few counts of this clone. The rearrangement links TRBV7-3 to TRBJ2-3; no firm D call. Germline values: CDR1 SGHTA, CDR2 FQGTGA. The CDR3 has 13 amino acids. V was cut by 6 bases and J by 5 bases, with 12 bases left in between. In nucleotides, the CDR3 is TGTGCCAGCAGACCCGCCTACGTAGATACGCAGTATTTT. Residues: CASRPAYVDTQYF.

The V call is TRBV11-2, the J call TRBJ2-1, with 7 bases matching TRBD2. The V and J ends lost 4 bases and 4 bases, in that order; junction bases with no gene match: 13. The CDR3 spans 17 residues. The germline V gene has CDR1 SGHAT and CDR2 FQNNGV. CDR3 amino acids: CASSSHSLRERYNEQFF. CDR3 nucleotide sequence: TGTGCCAGCAGCTCCCACTCCCTGCGGGAGAGGTACAATGAGCAGTTCTTC. Looking up the rest from reference TRBV11-2 and TRBJ2-1 gives the full variable domain: EAGVAQSPRYKIIEKRQSVAFWCNPISGHATLYWYQQILGQGPKLLIQFQNNGVVDDSQLPKDRFSAERLKGVDSTLKIQPAKLEDSAVYLCASSSHSLRERYNEQFFGPGTRLTVL.

The genes are TRBV19 and TRBJ2-3, with a weak D call TRBD2 (6 bases). V was cut by 1 base and J by 0 bases, with 8 bases left in between. Germline loops: CDR1 LNHDA, CDR2 SQIVND (reference sequence). The CDR3 length is 15 residues. CDR3 in DNA: TGTGCCAGTAGTATAGTTCGGGAGAGCACAGATACGCAGTATTTT. It translates to CASSIVRESTDTQYF.

V usage is TRBV30 and J usage is TRBJ1-2; D is undetermined. The CDR3 spans 12 residues. Germline CDR1 is GTSNPN and CDR2 is SVGIG (reference sequence). Trimming took off 4 bases at V and 2 bases at J, with 8 bases between the two ends. Here the CDR3 reads CAWTPTNYGYTF. The CDR3 coding sequence is TGTGCCTGGACCCCGACGAACTATGGCTACACCTTC.

This chain links TRBV11-2 with TRBJ2-7; the D is unclear. Germline CDR1 SGHAT, CDR2 FQNNGV. Trimming took off 5 bases at V and 3 bases at J, with 5 bases between the two ends. This CDR3 comprises 11 residues. CDR3 sequence: CASSVYYEQYF. The DNA for the CDR3 is TGTGCCAGCAGCGTTTACTACGAGCAGTACTTC.

V and J are TRBV9 and TRBJ2-1; 11 nucleotides match TRBD2. Trimming took 0 bases from V and 3 from J; bases not matched to a gene: 5. The CDR3 consists of 17 residues. Germline V gives CDR1 SGDLS, CDR2 YYNGEE. CDR3 amino acids: CASSVDEGTSGYNEQFF. The CDR3 DNA sequence: TGTGCCAGCAGCGTAGATGAGGGGACTAGCGGCTACAATGAGCAGTTCTTC.

This clone was counted between two and nine times. The chain uses TRBV28 and TRBJ2-7; 8 nucleotides match TRBD2. Germline V gene data show CDR1 as MDHEN and CDR2 as SYDVKM. The CDR3 runs 15 residues. Losses at the gene ends were 7 bases for V and 6 bases for J; bases not matched to a gene: 14. DNA for the CDR3: TGTGCCAGCACCTATTCGACGGGAGGGGTTGGCGAGCAGTACTTC. Encoded protein: CASTYSTGGVGEQYF.

This clone was observed a single time. This chain links TRBV5-6 with TRBJ2-3; D possibly uses TRBD1 or TRBD2 (5 bases each). Between the trimmed V and J ends, which lost 1 base and 1 base, there was a span of 10 bases. CDR1 is SGHDT, CDR2 YYEEEE, per germline. This CDR3 has 15 amino acids. CDR3 sequence: CASSLLGDGTDTQYF. For the CDR3, the DNA is TGTGCCAGCAGCTTGTTAGGGGACGGCACAGATACGCAGTATTTT.

A few counts support this clone. The chain employs TRBV7-2 and TRBJ2-5; D perhaps matches TRBD1 (6 bases). CDR3 size: 13 residues. Germline V gives CDR1 SGHTA, CDR2 FQGNSA. The V and J ends lost 5 bases and 1 base respectively, with 8 bases between them. DNA of the CDR3: TGTGCCAGCAGCCGACAGGTCCAAGAGACCCAGTACTTC. This sequence encodes CASSRQVQETQYF.

This chain links TRBV5-1 with TRBJ2-7; a weak D match, TRBD2 (5 bases). This CDR3 is 14 amino acids long. V was pared by 0 bases and J by 1 base, with 8 bases between. The germline gives CDR1 SGHRS, CDR2 YFSETQ. CDR3 bases: TGCGCCAGCAGCTTGGGTGGGGAGTCCTACGAGCAGTACTTC. Residues: CASSLGGESYEQYF.

This clone has a single count. The chain uses TRBV28 and TRBJ1-2, with D uncertain. Germline assignment: CDR1 MDHEN and CDR2 SYDVKM. This CDR3 region has 12 residues. Deletions cut 6 bases from V and 5 bases from J, with 10 bases between. The CDR3 protein is CASRIVGYGYTF. The CDR3 nucleotides are TGTGCCAGCAGAATCGTCGGGTATGGCTACACCTTC.

The chain joins TRBV6-1 to TRBJ1-3; D remains unclear. Germline V gene data show CDR1 as MNHNS and CDR2 as SASEGT. Trimming stripped 3 bases from V and 2 bases from J, with 11 bases between. The CDR3 spans 15 residues. This CDR3 reads CASSDWAATGNTIYF. The CDR3 DNA sequence: TGTGCCAGCAGTGATTGGGCAGCGACTGGAAACACCATATATTTT.

This clone occurred a few times. The gene calls are TRBV7-6 and TRBJ2-2; 10 nucleotides match TRBD1. Germline CDR1 and CDR2: SGHVS and FNYEAQ. V lost 5 bases, J lost 7 bases, and 10 bases stayed unmatched. The CDR3 has 16 residues. The CDR3 is CASSASGTGEVGELFF. CDR3 coding DNA: TGTGCCAGCAGCGCCTCCGGGACAGGGGAGGTCGGGGAGCTGTTTTTT.

The V and J genes are TRBV2 and TRBJ2-1; D possibly corresponds to TRBD2 (7 bases). CDR1 is SNHLY and CDR2 is FYNNEI in the germline V gene. V shed 7 bases and J shed 5 bases, with 24 bases lying between them. The CDR3 is 17 residues long. CDR3 bases: TGTGCCAGCAAGGTGGGCGGAGGGGGGGGTCCTAACAATGAGCAGTTCTTC. This sequence encodes CASKVGGGGGPNNEQFF. Using reference TRBV2 and TRBJ2-1 for the parts outside the CDR3, the full variable domain is EPEVTQTPSHQVTQMGQEVILRCVPISNHLYFYWYRQILGQKVEFLVSFYNNEISEKSEIFDDQFSVERPDGSNFTLKIRSTKLEDSAMYFCASKVGGGGGPNNEQFFGPGTRLTVL.

In the case of this clone: The junction shows a germline mismatch at one end, possibly a read error. The chain couples TRBV3-1 (or the pseudogene TRBV3-2) to TRBJ2-7; TRBD2 agrees at 11 bases. The CDR3 has 14 amino acids. Germline-derived CDR1 and CDR2 are LGHDT and YNNKEL (reference sequence). CDR3 amino acids: CASSHTSGGYGQYF. The CDR3 DNA sequence: TGTGCCAGCAGCCACACTAGCGGGGGTTACGGGCAGTACTTC.

The V call is TRBV11-2, the J call TRBJ2-1; 13 positions agree with TRBD2. V lost 5 bases and J lost 8; bases outside the gene matches: 6. The germline gives CDR1 SGHAT, CDR2 FQNNGV. The CDR3 covers 15 residues. The CDR3 region has the DNA TGTGCCAGCAGCGAACAACTAGCGGGAGGGGATGAGCAGTTCTTC. The encoded protein is CASSEQLAGGDEQFF.

Written as DNA, the CDR3 is TGCAGCGCTGGAGACTACAATGAGCAGTTCTTC. This codes for CSAGDYNEQFF. V is TRBV29-1 and J is TRBJ2-1; no firm D call. Germline values: CDR1 SQVTM, CDR2 ANQGSEA. The length of the CDR3 is 11 residues. V was cut by 7 bases and J by 3 bases, with 7 bases left in between.

The rearrangement joins TRBV30 to TRBJ2-5, with TRBD1 matching 8 bases. Germline loops: CDR1 GTSNPN, CDR2 SVGIG (reference sequence). The CDR3 length is 16 residues. The J segment lost 2 bases and the V segment lost 4 bases, leaving 12 bases of the junction unmatched. The CDR3 sequence: CAWTIGTGGRQETQYF. For the CDR3, the DNA is TGTGCCTGGACTATAGGGACAGGTGGGCGGCAAGAGACCCAGTACTTC.

This clone was seen a single time. This chain's CDR3 is CASTGIGTEAFF. As DNA, the CDR3 is TGTGCCAGCACCGGAATCGGCACTGAAGCTTTCTTT. The V gene is TRBV27, the J gene TRBJ1-1; D not certain. V gave up 7 bases and J gave up 4 bases, with 10 bases separating them. The CDR3 totals 12 residues. Per the germline V gene, CDR1 is MNHEY and CDR2 is SMNVEV (reference sequence).

The rearrangement joins TRBV9 to TRBJ2-2; 8 nucleotides line up with TRBD2. Germline-derived CDR1 and CDR2 are SGDLS and YYNGEE. After removal of 4 bases from V and 3 bases from J, the junction contained 14 bases not matched to a gene. This CDR3 has 18 amino acids. The CDR3 loop is CASSSSISGSRDTGELFF. The CDR3 bases are TGTGCCAGCAGCTCCTCCATCAGCGGGAGCCGAGACACCGGGGAGCTGTTTTTT.

This chain links TRBV19 with TRBJ1-1; D possibly corresponds to TRBD1 (6 bases). This CDR3 spans 13 amino acids. Germline values: CDR1 LNHDA, CDR2 SQIVND (reference sequence). Trimming shortened V by 5 bases and J by 1 base, and 8 bases separated the two germline ends. The CDR3, as DNA: TGTGCCAGTAGTCTACAGGGGAACACTGAAGCTTTCTTT. This sequence encodes CASSLQGNTEAFF.

This sequence joins TRBV2 and TRBJ2-1; 10 bases agree with TRBD2. V shed 11 bases and J 8 bases; nucleotides not matched to a gene: 9. The CDR3 totals 13 residues. CDR1 and CDR2 (germline): SNHLY, FYNNEI. CDR3 protein: CAWGLAGDYEQFF. The DNA of the CDR3 is TGTGCCTGGGGGCTAGCGGGGGATTATGAGCAGTTCTTC.